This T cell receptor beta chain was captured in a study of Ad26.COV2.S vaccination and SARS-CoV-2 variants. About the research overall: Ad26.COV2.S shots went into the muscle once or twice, 56 days apart. Study observations and caveats: Quantification of TCR breadth and depth may have yielded underestimates of total T cell responses.

This CDR3 spans 13 amino acids. Note on this clone: Its specificity is not known. At one of its ends the junction is not consistent with the germline gene, which may arise from a read error.

Treatment given: 15 to 20 received Ad26.COV2.S at low or high dose, single or two shots; 5 received placebo; per-sample allocation not given. On day 63 after the first injection, vaccine and placebo recipients gave samples. The donor was a Boston adult aged 18-55 years. Assay: immunoSEQ multiplex PCR; the TCRdb copy retains only in-frame clones and omits some. The data show around 450,000 clones, with roughly nine tenths seen just once and about 2.7% held by the top ten. Source: peripheral blood, taken in a trial of Ad26.COV2.S vaccine versus placebo. This chain connects TRBV12-3 or TRBV12-4 to TRBJ2-1; D may match TRBD1 or TRBD2 (5 bases each). The source of this sequence is a person between 18 and 59 years old who received the Ad26.COV2.S COVID-19 vaccine or a placebo. The CDR3 sequence: CASSPRSVGVPIF. Written as DNA, the CDR3 is TGTGCCAGCAGTCCCAGATCCGTGGGGGTCCCGATCTTC.